This entry lists 7 T cell receptor beta chains sequenced from one sample in a study of glioma-infiltrating T cells after dendritic cell vaccination. TCRdb's copy holds only in-frame clones and misses some; the assay was immunoSEQ multiplex PCR. This table has tens of thousands of clones, approximately 78% appearing once. This material consisted of blood, taken before dendritic cell vaccination. Receptor source: a human donor with glioblastoma.

This sequence joins TRBV7-2 and TRBJ1-5; TRBD1 matches at 8 bases. Germline V gene sequence: CDR1 SGHTA, CDR2 FQGNSA. The CDR3 spans 15 residues. V was clipped by 5 bases and J by 6 bases; unmatched bases: 9. The CDR3 DNA reads TGTGCCAGCAGCATACAGGGGGGGATGGGTCAGCCCCAGCATTTT. Translation: CASSIQGGMGQPQHF.

This sequence joins TRBV19 and TRBJ1-6; tentative D call: TRBD1 (5 bases). Trimming removed 4 bases at V and 6 bases at J, with 19 bases between. Germline V gene sequence: CDR1 LNHDA, CDR2 SQIVND (reference sequence). This CDR3 contains 17 residues. For the CDR3, the DNA is TGTGCCAGTAGTAACCTACCGGGACTTTCTAGTAATTCACCCCTCCACTTT. Amino acids: CASSNLPGLSSNSPLHF.

This clone occurred a few times. V is TRBV7-9 and J is TRBJ2-2; 10 bases are shared with TRBD2. Trimming at V came to 1 base and at J to 4 bases, leaving 3 bases not matched to a gene. The CDR3 covers 16 residues. Germline assignment: CDR1 SEHNR and CDR2 FQNEAQ (reference sequence). CDR3 coding DNA: TGTGCCAGCAGCTTAGGACTAGCGGGTCGCACCGGGGAGCTGTTTTTT. It specifies CASSLGLAGRTGELFF.

The chain recombines TRBV11-2 with TRBJ2-7; 7 bases match TRBD1. The trim removed 6 bases at V and 2 bases at J, leaving 13 bases unmatched. This CDR3 comprises 16 residues. Germline loops: CDR1 SGHAT, CDR2 FQNNGV. CDR3 DNA: TGTGCCAGCAGACCCGTTGGCAGGGGGAGCCCCTACGAGCAGTACTTC. Encoded protein: CASRPVGRGSPYEQYF.

The V and J genes are TRBV27 and TRBJ2-3; no definite D call. Trimming removed 3 bases at V and 4 bases at J, with 8 bases between. Germline V CDR1 and CDR2: MNHEY, SMNVEV (reference sequence). This CDR3 spans 13 amino acids. CDR3: CASSFVIADTQYF. Written as DNA, the CDR3 is TGTGCCAGCAGTTTCGTTATCGCAGATACGCAGTATTTT.

A single count supports this clone. The chain carries TRBV6-5 and TRBJ1-2; D unclear. CDR1 MNHEY and CDR2 SVGAGI come from the germline V gene. Deletions cut 2 bases from V and 8 bases from J, with 12 bases between. The CDR3 extends over 13 amino acids. CDR3 residues: CASSYRTDGGYTF. DNA of the CDR3: TGTGCCAGCAGTTACCGAACAGACGGAGGCTACACCTTC.

The V and J genes are TRBV19 and TRBJ2-1; 10 bases align to TRBD1. Unmatched junction bases numbered 15, after V lost 7 bases and J lost 6 bases. The CDR3 runs 17 residues. Germline V gives CDR1 LNHDA, CDR2 SQIVND (reference sequence). CDR3 loop: CASTPTTMDRGFNEQFF. In DNA, the CDR3 is TGTGCCAGTACTCCTACAACCATGGACAGGGGGTTCAATGAGCAGTTCTTC. Drawing the rest from reference TRBV19 and TRBJ2-1, the complete variable domain is DGGITQSPKYLFRKEGQNVTLSCEQNLNHDAMYWYRQDPGQGLRLIYYSQIVNDFQKGDIAEGYSVSREKKESFPLTVTSAQKNPTAFYLCASTPTTMDRGFNEQFFGPGTRLTVL.